This T cell receptor (beta chain) was profiled in a study of cytomegalovirus exposure and HLA in healthy donors. TCRdb's copy holds only in-frame clones and misses some; the assay was immunoSEQ multiplex PCR. Of roughly 100,000 clones in the sample, approximately 90% are singletons; the top ten hold less than 2%. J lost 10 bases, V lost 10 bases, and 12 bases had no gene match. In germline, CDR1 is MNHEY, CDR2 SVGAGI. The CDR3 has 14 residues. The source is a woman aged 18-29 years in good health and CMV-seropositive. This chain connects TRBV6-5 to TRBJ2-1; 11 nucleotides agree with TRBD2. The sequencing input was PBMCs. Here the CDR3 DNA reads TGTGCCACCACCGTAGCGGGGGGGCCCTGGGAGCAGTTCTTC. Translating it yields CATTVAGGPWEQFF.